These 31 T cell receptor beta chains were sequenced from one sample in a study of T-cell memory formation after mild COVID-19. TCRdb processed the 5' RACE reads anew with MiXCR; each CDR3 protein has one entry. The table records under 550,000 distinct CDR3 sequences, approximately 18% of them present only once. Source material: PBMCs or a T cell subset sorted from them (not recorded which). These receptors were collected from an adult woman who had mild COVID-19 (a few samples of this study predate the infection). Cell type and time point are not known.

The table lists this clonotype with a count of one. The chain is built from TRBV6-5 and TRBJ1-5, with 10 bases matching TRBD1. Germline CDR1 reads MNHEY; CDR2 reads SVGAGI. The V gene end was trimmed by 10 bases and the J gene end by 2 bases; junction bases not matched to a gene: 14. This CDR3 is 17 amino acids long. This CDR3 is CANWKGQGIYRNQPQHF. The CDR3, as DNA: TGTGCCAACTGGAAGGGACAGGGGATTTATCGCAATCAGCCCCAGCATTTT.

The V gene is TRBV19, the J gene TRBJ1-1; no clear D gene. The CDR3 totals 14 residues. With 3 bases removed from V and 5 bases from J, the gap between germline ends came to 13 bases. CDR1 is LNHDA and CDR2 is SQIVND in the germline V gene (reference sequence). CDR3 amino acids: CASSMLEGWTEAFF. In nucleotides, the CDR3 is TGTGCCAGTAGTATGCTCGAGGGTTGGACTGAAGCTTTCTTT.

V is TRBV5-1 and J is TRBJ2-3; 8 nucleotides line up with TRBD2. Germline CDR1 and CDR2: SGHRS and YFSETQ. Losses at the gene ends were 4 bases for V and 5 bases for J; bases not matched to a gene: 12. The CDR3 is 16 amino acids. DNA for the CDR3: TGCGCCAGCAGCCGACTACCAGCGGGAGCCGGAGATACGCAGTATTTT. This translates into CASSRLPAGAGDTQYF.

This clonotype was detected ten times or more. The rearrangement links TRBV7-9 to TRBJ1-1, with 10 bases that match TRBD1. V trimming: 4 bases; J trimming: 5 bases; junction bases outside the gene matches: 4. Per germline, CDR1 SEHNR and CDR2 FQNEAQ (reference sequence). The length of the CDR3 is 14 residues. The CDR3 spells CASSSTGGWTEAFF. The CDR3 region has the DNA TGTGCCAGCAGCTCGACAGGGGGCTGGACTGAAGCTTTCTTT.

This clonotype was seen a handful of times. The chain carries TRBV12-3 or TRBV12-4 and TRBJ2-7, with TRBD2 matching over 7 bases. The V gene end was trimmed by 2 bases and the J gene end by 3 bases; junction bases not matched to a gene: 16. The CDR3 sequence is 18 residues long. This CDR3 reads CASSLRGGGSGGYYEQYF. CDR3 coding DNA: TGTGCCAGCAGTTTAAGGGGCGGGGGTTCTGGGGGGTACTACGAGCAGTACTTC.

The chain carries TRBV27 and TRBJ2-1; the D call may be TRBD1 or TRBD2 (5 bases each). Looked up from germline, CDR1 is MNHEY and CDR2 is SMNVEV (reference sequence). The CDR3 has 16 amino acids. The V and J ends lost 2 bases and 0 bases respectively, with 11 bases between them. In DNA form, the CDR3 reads TGTGCCAGCAGTTTAATCGGGACGAGCTCCTACAATGAGCAGTTCTTC. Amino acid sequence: CASSLIGTSSYNEQFF.

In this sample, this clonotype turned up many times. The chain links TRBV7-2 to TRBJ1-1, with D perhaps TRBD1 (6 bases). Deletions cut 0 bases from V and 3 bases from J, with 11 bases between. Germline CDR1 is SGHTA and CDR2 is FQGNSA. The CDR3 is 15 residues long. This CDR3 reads CASSLASQGYTEAFF. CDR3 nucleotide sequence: TGTGCCAGCAGCTTAGCGTCACAGGGCTACACTGAAGCTTTCTTT.

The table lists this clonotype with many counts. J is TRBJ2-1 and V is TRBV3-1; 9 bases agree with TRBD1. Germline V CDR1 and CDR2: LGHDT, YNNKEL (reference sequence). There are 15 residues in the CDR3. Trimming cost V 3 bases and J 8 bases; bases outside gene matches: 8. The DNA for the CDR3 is TGTGCCAGCAGCCACGGACAGGGGCTTGTGGATGAGCAGTTCTTC. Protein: CASSHGQGLVDEQFF.

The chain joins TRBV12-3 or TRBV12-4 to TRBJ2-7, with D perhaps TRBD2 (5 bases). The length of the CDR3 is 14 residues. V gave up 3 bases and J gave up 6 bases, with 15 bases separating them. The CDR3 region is CASSFRAGLGEQYF. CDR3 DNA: TGTGCCAGCAGTTTTAGGGCGGGCCTTGGCGAGCAGTACTTC.

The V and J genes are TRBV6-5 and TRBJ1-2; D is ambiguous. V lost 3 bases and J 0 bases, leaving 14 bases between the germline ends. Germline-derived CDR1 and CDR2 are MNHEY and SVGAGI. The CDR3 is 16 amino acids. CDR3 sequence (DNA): TGTGCCAGCAGTTATCTGCAGTCAGCTCCTAACTATGGCTACACCTTC. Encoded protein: CASSYLQSAPNYGYTF.

DNA of the CDR3: TGTGCCAGCAGCCTCCTATATGAAGCTTTCTTT. Translating gives CASSLLYEAFF. This chain connects TRBV28 to TRBJ1-1; D ambiguous. The V and J ends lost 6 bases and 7 bases respectively, with 9 bases between them. CDR1 and CDR2 from the germline V gene are MDHEN and SYDVKM. The CDR3 is 11 amino acids.

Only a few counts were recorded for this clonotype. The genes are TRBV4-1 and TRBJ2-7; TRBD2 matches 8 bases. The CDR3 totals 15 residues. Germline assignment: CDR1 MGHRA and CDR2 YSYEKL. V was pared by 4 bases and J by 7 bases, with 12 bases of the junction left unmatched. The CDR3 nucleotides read TGCGCCAGCAGCCTTCGCGCGGGGGGCTCTACGGAGCAGTACTTC. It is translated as CASSLRAGGSTEQYF.

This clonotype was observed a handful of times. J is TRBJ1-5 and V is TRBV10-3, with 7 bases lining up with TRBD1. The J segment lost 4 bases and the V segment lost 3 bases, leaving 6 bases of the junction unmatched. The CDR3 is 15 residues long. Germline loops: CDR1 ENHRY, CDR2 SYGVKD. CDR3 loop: CAISDSGGPNQPQHF. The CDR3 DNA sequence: TGTGCCATCAGTGACTCAGGGGGGCCGAATCAGCCCCAGCATTTT.

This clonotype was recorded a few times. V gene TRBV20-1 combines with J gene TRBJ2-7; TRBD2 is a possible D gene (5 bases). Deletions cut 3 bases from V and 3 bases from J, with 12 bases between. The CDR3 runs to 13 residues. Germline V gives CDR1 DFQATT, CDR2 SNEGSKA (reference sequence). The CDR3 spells CSARLSGLYEQYF. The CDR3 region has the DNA TGCAGTGCTAGGTTGTCAGGACTCTACGAGCAGTACTTC.

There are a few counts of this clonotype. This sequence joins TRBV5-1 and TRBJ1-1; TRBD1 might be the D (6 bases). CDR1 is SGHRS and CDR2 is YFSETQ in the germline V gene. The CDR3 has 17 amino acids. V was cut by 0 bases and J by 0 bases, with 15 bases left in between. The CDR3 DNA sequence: TGCGCCAGCAGCTTGGACCCTCCAGGGGACATGAACACTGAAGCTTTCTTT. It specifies CASSLDPPGDMNTEAFF.

CDR3 in amino acids: CASSISPLGTQYF. CDR3 DNA: TGTGCCAGTAGTATCTCCCCCCTAGGTACGCAGTATTTT. This sequence joins TRBV19 and TRBJ2-3, with unresolved D. CDR1 and CDR2 from the germline V gene are LNHDA and SQIVND (reference sequence). Deletions cut 3 bases from V and 8 bases from J, with 12 bases between. This CDR3 region has 13 residues.

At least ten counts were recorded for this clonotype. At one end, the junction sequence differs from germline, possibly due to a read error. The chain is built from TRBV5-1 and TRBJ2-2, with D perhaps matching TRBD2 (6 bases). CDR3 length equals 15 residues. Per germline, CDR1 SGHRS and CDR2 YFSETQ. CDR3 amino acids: CASSPRTGGAGELFF. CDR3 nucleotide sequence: TGTGCCAGCAGCCCCCGGACCGGAGGGGCCGGGGAGCTGTTTTTT.

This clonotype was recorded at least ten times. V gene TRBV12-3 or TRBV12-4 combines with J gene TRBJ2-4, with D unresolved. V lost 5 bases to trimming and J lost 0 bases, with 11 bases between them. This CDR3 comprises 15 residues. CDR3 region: CASSPPQLAKNIQYF. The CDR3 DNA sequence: TGTGCCAGCAGTCCACCACAGCTAGCCAAAAACATTCAGTACTTC.

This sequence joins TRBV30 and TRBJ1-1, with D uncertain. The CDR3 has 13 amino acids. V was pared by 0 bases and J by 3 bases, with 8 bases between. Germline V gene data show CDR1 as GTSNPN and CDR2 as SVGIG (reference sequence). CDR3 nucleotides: TGTGCCTGGAGTGTACGGGTGGACACTGAAGCTTTCTTT. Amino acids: CAWSVRVDTEAFF. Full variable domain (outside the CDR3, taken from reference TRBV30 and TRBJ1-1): SQTIHQWPATLVQPVGSPLSLECTVEGTSNPNLYWYRQAAGRGLQLLFYSVGIGQISSEVPQNLSASRPQDRQFILSSKKLLLSDSGFYLCAWSVRVDTEAFFGQGTRLTVV.

The DNA of the CDR3 is TGTGCCAGCAGCTTTGGCGCGGGAGGGCGGCAAGAGACCCAGTACTTC. Protein: CASSFGAGGRQETQYF. V usage is TRBV11-2 and J usage is TRBJ2-5; 9 bases agree with TRBD2. The germline V gene encodes CDR1 SGHAT and CDR2 FQNNGV. V was clipped by 3 bases and J by 2 bases; unmatched bases: 7. There are 16 residues in the CDR3.

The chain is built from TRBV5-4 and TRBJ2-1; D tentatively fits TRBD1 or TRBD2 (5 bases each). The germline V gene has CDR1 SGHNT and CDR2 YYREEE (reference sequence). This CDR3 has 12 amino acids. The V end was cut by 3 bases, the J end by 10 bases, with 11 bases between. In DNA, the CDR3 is TGTGCCAGCAGCTCAGCGTGGGGGGAGCAGTTCTTC. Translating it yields CASSSAWGEQFF.

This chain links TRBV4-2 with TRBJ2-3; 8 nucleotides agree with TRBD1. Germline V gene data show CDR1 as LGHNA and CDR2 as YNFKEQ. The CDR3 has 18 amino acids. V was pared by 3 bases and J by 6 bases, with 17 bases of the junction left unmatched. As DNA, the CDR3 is TGTGCCAGCAGCCAGACCCGGGTCAGGGGGCCAATAGTTGATACGCAGTATTTT. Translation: CASSQTRVRGPIVDTQYF.

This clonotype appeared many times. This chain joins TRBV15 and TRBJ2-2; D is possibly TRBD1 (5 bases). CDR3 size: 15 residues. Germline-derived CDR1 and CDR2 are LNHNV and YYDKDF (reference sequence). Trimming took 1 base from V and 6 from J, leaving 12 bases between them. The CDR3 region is CATSRAREGAGELFF. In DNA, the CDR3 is TGTGCCACCAGCAGAGCGAGAGAAGGGGCCGGGGAGCTGTTTTTT.

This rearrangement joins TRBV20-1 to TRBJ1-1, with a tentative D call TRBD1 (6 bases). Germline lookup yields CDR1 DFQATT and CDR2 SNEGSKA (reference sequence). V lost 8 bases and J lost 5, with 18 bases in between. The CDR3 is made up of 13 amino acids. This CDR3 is CSYLSGATTEAFF. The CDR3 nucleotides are TGCAGTTACTTATCAGGGGCAACAACTGAAGCTTTCTTT.

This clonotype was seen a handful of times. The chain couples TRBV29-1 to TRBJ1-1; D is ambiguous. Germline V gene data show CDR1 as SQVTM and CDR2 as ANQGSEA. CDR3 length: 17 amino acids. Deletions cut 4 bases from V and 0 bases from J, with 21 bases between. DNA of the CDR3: TGCAGCGTTGGAGCAGGTCCTATAGGGAAGATGAACACTGAAGCTTTCTTT. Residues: CSVGAGPIGKMNTEAFF.

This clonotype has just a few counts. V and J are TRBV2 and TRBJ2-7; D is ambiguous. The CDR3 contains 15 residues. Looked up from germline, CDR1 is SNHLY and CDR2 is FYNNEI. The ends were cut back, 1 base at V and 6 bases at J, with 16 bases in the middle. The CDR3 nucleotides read TGTGCCAGCAGTGAAGGCCGGACCTCTGGATCCGAGCAGTACTTC. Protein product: CASSEGRTSGSEQYF.

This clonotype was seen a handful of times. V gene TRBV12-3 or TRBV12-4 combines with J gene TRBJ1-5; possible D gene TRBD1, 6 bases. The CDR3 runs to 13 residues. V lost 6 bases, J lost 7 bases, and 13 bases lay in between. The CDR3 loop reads CASSPGGAQPQHF. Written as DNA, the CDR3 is TGTGCCAGCAGCCCGGGGGGGGCCCAGCCCCAGCATTTT.

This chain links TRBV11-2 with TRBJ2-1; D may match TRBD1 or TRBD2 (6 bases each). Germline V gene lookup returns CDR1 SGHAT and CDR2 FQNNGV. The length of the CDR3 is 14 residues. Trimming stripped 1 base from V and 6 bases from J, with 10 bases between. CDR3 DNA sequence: TGTGCCAGCAGCTTAGCGGGGGCCCTCAATGAGCAGTTCTTC. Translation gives CASSLAGALNEQFF.

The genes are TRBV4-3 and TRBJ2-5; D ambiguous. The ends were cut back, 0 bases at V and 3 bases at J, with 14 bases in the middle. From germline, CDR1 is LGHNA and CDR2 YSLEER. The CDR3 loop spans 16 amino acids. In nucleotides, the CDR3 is TGCGCCAGCAGCCAAGATGGGGATCTCTTAAAAGAGACCCAGTACTTC. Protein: CASSQDGDLLKETQYF.

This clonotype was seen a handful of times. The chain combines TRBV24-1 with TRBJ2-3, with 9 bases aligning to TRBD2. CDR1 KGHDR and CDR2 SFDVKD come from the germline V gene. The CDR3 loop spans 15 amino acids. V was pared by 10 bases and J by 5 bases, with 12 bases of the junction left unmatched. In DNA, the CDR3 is TGTGCCACGGAAGACATAGCGGGAGAGTTAGATACGCAGTATTTT. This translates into CATEDIAGELDTQYF.

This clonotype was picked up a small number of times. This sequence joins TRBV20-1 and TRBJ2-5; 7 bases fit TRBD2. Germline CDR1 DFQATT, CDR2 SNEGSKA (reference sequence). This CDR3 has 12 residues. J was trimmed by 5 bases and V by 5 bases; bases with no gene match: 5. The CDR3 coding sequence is TGCAGTGCTGGAGCGGGGACTGAGACCCAGTACTTC. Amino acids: CSAGAGTETQYF.